This entry features one T cell receptor beta chain sequence. CDR3 length: 12 amino acids. The V gene lost 2 bases and the J gene lost 1 base, with 3 bases spanning the gap. Germline assignment: CDR1 SGHRS and CDR2 YFSETQ. This sample is part of a study of blood T cell repertoires in COVID-19. Produced via immunoSEQ multiplex PCR; TCRdb's table is partial and in-frame only. The repertoire holds 300,000 to 400,000 clones, with 85% to 90% as singletons. The TCR sequence derives from a woman aged 45-59 years with active or convalescent COVID-19. Input material: peripheral blood. The V call is TRBV5-1, the J call TRBJ1-1; no clear D gene. The CDR3: CASSFGNTEAFF. As DNA, the CDR3 is TGCGCCAGCAGCTTCGGGAACACTGAAGCTTTCTTT.